The 8 T cell receptor beta chains below come from one sample, sequenced in a study of persistence of HIV-infected CD4 T cells. These TCRs' antigens remain unknown. Sequencing used immunoSEQ version 4 in survey mode. The method was immunoSEQ multiplex PCR; TCRdb's version includes in-frame clones alone and lacks a portion of them. The sample shows 25,000 to 35,000 clones, around 73% of them seen only once. Stimulation used 10 ug/mL lysate from CMV-infected fibroblasts. Memory cells lacking CD40L and CD69 with high CD45RO were sorted. The sequencing here drew on CD4+ T cells sorted from PBMCs after roughly 17-hour stimulation, taken from a patient who received antiretroviral therapy. The receptors here all came from an adult woman with HIV who was CMV-seropositive.

The chain carries TRBV27 and TRBJ1-2; maybe TRBD1 (6 bases). The CDR3 length is 14 residues. The ends were cut back, 4 bases at V and 4 bases at J, with 13 bases in the middle. Germline lookup yields CDR1 MNHEY and CDR2 SMNVEV (reference sequence). In DNA form, the CDR3 reads TGTGCCAGCAGTTCGGTAGGGGGGATCTATGGCTACACCTTC. Translating gives CASSSVGGIYGYTF.

The CDR3 reads CASGAGGRTYNSPLHF. CDR3 coding DNA: TGTGCCAGCGGGGCAGGGGGAAGAACCTATAATTCACCCCTCCACTTT. The chain links TRBV7-8 to TRBJ1-6, with TRBD1 matching over 7 bases. This CDR3 contains 16 residues. J gave up 2 bases and V 8 bases, and 9 bases lay outside the gene matches. From germline, CDR1 is SGHVS and CDR2 FQNEAQ.

The gene calls are TRBV5-1 and TRBJ2-1, with D unclear. The CDR3 is 14 amino acids. Per the germline V gene, CDR1 is SGHRS and CDR2 is YFSETQ. V was pared by 0 bases and J by 4 bases, with 8 bases between. CDR3 coding DNA: TGCGCCAGCAGCTTGGCTACATCTTACAATGAGCAGTTCTTC. Amino acids: CASSLATSYNEQFF.

The CDR3 DNA reads TGTGCCAGCAGCGTATACCCGGCGATGAACACTGAAGCTTTCTTT. It encodes CASSVYPAMNTEAFF. The rearrangement uses TRBV9 and TRBJ1-1; the D is unclear. Germline CDR1 is SGDLS and CDR2 is YYNGEE. There are 15 residues in the CDR3. Trimming left V 1 base short and J 0 bases short, with 10 bases between.

The gene calls are TRBV5-1 and TRBJ1-2; 10 bases match TRBD1. Germline V gene data show CDR1 as SGHRS and CDR2 as YFSETQ. The CDR3 runs 16 residues. V lost 4 bases, J lost 0 bases, and 6 bases stayed unmatched. CDR3: CASSPTGGAPNYGYTF. The CDR3 region has the DNA TGCGCCAGCAGCCCGACAGGGGGCGCCCCTAACTATGGCTACACCTTC.

The V call is TRBV7-6, the J call TRBJ2-1; no clear D gene. Germline V gene data show CDR1 as SGHVS and CDR2 as FNYEAQ. V lost 5 bases and J 3 bases, leaving 14 bases between the germline ends. The CDR3 spans 15 residues. The CDR3 DNA sequence: TGTGCCAGCAGCCTTACCACGAGTTTCTACAATGAGCAGTTCTTC. It codes for CASSLTTSFYNEQFF.

The chain employs TRBV5-1 and TRBJ1-2; D perhaps matches TRBD1 (5 bases). The V and J ends lost 0 bases and 4 bases respectively, with 13 bases between them. CDR1 SGHRS and CDR2 YFSETQ come from the germline V gene. The CDR3 runs 15 residues. CDR3: CASSLGDRASYGYTF. CDR3 bases: TGCGCCAGCAGCTTGGGCGACAGAGCCTCCTATGGCTACACCTTC.

This clone was counted between two and nine times. V is TRBV9 and J is TRBJ2-2; D is ambiguous. This CDR3 has 13 residues. Germline CDR1 SGDLS, CDR2 YYNGEE. V was clipped by 0 bases and J by 6 bases, with 6 bases between them. The CDR3 DNA reads TGTGCCAGCAGCGTAGCTCTGGCCGGGGAGCTGTTTTTT. This encodes CASSVALAGELFF.